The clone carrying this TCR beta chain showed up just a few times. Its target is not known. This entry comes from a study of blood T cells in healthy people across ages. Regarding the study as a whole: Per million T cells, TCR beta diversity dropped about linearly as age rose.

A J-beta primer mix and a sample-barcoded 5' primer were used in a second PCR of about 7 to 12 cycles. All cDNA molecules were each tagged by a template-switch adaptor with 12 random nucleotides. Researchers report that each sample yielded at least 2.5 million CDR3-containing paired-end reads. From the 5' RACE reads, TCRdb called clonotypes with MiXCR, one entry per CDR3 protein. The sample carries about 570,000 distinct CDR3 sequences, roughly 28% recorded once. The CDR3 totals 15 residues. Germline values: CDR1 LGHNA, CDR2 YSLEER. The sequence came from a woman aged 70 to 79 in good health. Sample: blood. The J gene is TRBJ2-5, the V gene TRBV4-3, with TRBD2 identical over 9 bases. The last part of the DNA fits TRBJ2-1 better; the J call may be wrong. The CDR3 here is CASSHSSGGHNEQFF. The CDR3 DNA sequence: TGCGCCAGCAGCCATAGTAGCGGGGGTCACAATGAGCAGTTCTTC.